The text below deals with one T cell receptor beta chain. The V end was cut by 4 bases, the J end by 6 bases, with 19 bases between. Germline V gene lookup returns CDR1 SQVTM and CDR2 ANQGSEA. The CDR3 runs 15 residues. This entry belongs to a study of long-term antiretroviral therapy in people with HIV. At survey level, the immunoSEQ assay was run in its v3.0 version. The assay was immunoSEQ multiplex PCR, and TCRdb's table has in-frame clones only and misses some. Of about 24,000 clones listed, 85% to 90% are singletons. Material: unsorted PBMCs, obtained 1.8 years before starting antiretroviral therapy. This TCR was sampled from a woman in her 30s with HIV. J is TRBJ1-3 and V is TRBV29-1; D gene ambiguous. The CDR3 sequence is CSVVISGVLKNTIYF. The CDR3, as DNA: TGCAGCGTTGTCATTAGTGGGGTTTTGAAAAACACCATATATTTT.